This section outlines one TCR beta chain sequence together with its context. Participant ages covered about 18 to 95 years across 20 to 30 US areas. Participants were placed into cohorts based on the clinical history they reported. The method was immunoSEQ multiplex PCR; TCRdb's version includes in-frame clones alone and lacks a portion of them. The sample lists approximately 380,000 clones, 85% to 90% seen once, with 1.2% in the top ten. The data are from a study of blood T cell repertoires in COVID-19. At the level of the study: PBMCs, B-cell-depleted T cells, or T cells provided the cDNA or gDNA that made up the material.

J lost 8 bases, V lost 4 bases, and 7 bases had no gene match. Germline assignment: CDR1 SGHVS and CDR2 FQNEAQ. This CDR3 has 14 amino acids. V is TRBV7-8 and J is TRBJ1-2; 10 positions match TRBD1. This sequence originates from a woman aged 18-35 years who had recovered from COVID-19. Sequencing was carried out using PBMCs or T cells enriched from blood (not recorded which). The CDR3 DNA follows: TGTGCCAGCAGCTCGACAGGGGGCATAGGGGGCTACACCTTC. Protein product: CASSSTGGIGGYTF.